The 28 T cell receptor beta chains in this list originate from one sample, sequenced in a study of T cell responses to AZD1222 COVID-19 vaccine. Sequencing used immunoSEQ multiplex PCR; TCRdb keeps in-frame clones, though not all of them. The profile covers some 130,000 clones, with approximately 85% appearing a single time and over 7% taken by the ten largest. Here the sequenced sample was peripheral blood, taken on day 0 of AZD1222 vaccination. These receptors were obtained from an adult in good health.

J is TRBJ1-2 and V is TRBV7-9; perhaps TRBD1 as D (5 bases). The length of the CDR3 is 13 residues. Per the germline V gene, CDR1 is SEHNR and CDR2 is FQNEAQ (reference sequence). V lost 1 base and J 6 bases, leaving 9 bases between the germline ends. CDR3 loop: CASSLGVRDGYTF. In nucleotides, the CDR3 is TGTGCCAGCAGCTTAGGAGTCAGGGATGGCTACACCTTC.

The genes are TRBV28 and TRBJ2-6; unclear D gene. CDR1 is MDHEN, CDR2 SYDVKM, per germline. V dropped 7 bases and J dropped 4 bases, with 8 bases sitting between them. This CDR3 comprises 13 residues. CDR3 protein: CASTLGGANVLTF. The DNA of the CDR3 is TGTGCCAGCACCCTTGGGGGGGCCAACGTCCTGACTTTC.

The rearrangement uses TRBV6-5 and TRBJ2-5; D not certain. The CDR3 runs 11 residues. Germline lookup yields CDR1 MNHEY and CDR2 SVGAGI. V shed 6 bases and J shed 3 bases, with 5 bases lying between them. The CDR3 coding sequence is TGTGCCAGCAGCCTGAAAGAGACCCAGTACTTC. Protein: CASSLKETQYF.

This clone showed up just once. The CDR3, as DNA: TGTGCCAGCAGCCACACTAGCGGGTGGCAGTATTTT. It encodes CASSHTSGWQYF. The chain links TRBV7-2 to TRBJ2-3; the match to TRBD2 covers 9 bases. With 5 bases clipped from V and 11 bases from J, the junction kept 5 bases outside the gene matches. Germline assignment: CDR1 SGHTA and CDR2 FQGNSA. This CDR3 has 12 residues. The entire variable domain, with the rest obtained from reference TRBV7-2 and TRBJ2-3, is as follows: GAGVSQSPSNKVTEKGKDVELRCDPISGHTALYWYRQSLGQGLEFLIYFQGNSAPDKSGLPSDRFSAERTGGSVSTLTIQRTQQEDSAVYLCASSHTSGWQYFGPGTRLTVL.

The sample holds a few counts of this clone. This chain uses TRBV5-5 with TRBJ1-2, with no clear D. The V end lost 0 bases, the J end lost 0 bases, and 12 bases lay between the germline ends. This CDR3 is 16 amino acids long. Germline V gene sequence: CDR1 SGHKS, CDR2 YYEKEE (reference sequence). The CDR3 sequence: CASSLEGSPSNYGYTF. CDR3 coding DNA: TGTGCCAGCAGCTTGGAGGGTTCCCCTTCTAACTATGGCTACACCTTC. The complete variable domain, with remaining parts taken from reference TRBV5-5 and TRBJ1-2, reads DAGVTQSPTHLIKTRGQQVTLRCSPISGHKSVSWYQQVLGQGPQFIFQYYEKEERGRGNFPDRFSARQFPNYSSELNVNALLLGDSALYLCASSLEGSPSNYGYTFGSGTRLTVV.

The chain has TRBV11-2 and TRBJ2-1, with D possibly called TRBD1 or TRBD2 (5 bases each). Trimming took 4 bases from V and 5 from J, leaving 24 bases between them. This CDR3 region has 18 residues. CDR1 is SGHAT, CDR2 FQNNGV, per germline. The CDR3 protein is CASSSLGFKGRTDNEQFF. The CDR3 DNA follows: TGTGCCAGCAGCTCACTAGGATTCAAGGGGCGGACCGACAATGAGCAGTTCTTC. Complete variable domain (other parts from reference TRBV11-2 and TRBJ2-1): EAGVAQSPRYKIIEKRQSVAFWCNPISGHATLYWYQQILGQGPKLLIQFQNNGVVDDSQLPKDRFSAERLKGVDSTLKIQPAKLEDSAVYLCASSSLGFKGRTDNEQFFGPGTRLTVL.

This chain uses TRBV6-5 with TRBJ1-2; the match to TRBD1 covers 7 bases. Germline CDR1 reads MNHEY; CDR2 reads SVGAGI. The V gene end was trimmed by 6 bases and the J gene end by 7 bases; junction bases not matched to a gene: 14. The CDR3 is 15 residues long. The CDR3 is CASRRTGTDVRGYTF. CDR3 sequence (DNA): TGTGCCAGCAGAAGAACCGGGACAGACGTTCGTGGCTACACCTTC.

The chain is built from TRBV28 and TRBJ1-4; 7 bases agree with TRBD1. The CDR3 is 15 residues long. Germline V CDR1 and CDR2: MDHEN, SYDVKM. The V gene end was trimmed by 2 bases and the J gene end by 4 bases; junction bases not matched to a gene: 4. This CDR3 reads CASSLPGQSNEKLFF. The CDR3 nucleotides read TGTGCCAGCAGTTTACCGGGACAGAGTAATGAAAAACTGTTTTTT.

This clone came up once. This sequence joins TRBV27 and TRBJ1-3; D gene uncertain. Per germline, CDR1 MNHEY and CDR2 SMNVEV (reference sequence). The CDR3 is 15 residues long. V gave up 0 bases and J gave up 0 bases, with 6 bases separating them. The CDR3 reads CASSLSGYSGNTIYF. The CDR3, as DNA: TGTGCCAGCAGTTTATCGGGTTACTCTGGAAACACCATATATTTT.

This chain uses TRBV2 with TRBJ2-2; TRBD2 is a possible D gene (5 bases). V gave up 11 bases and J gave up 5 bases, with 9 bases separating them. Germline lookup yields CDR1 SNHLY and CDR2 FYNNEI. The CDR3 contains 11 residues. This CDR3 is CASSGTGELFF. In nucleotides, the CDR3 is TGTGCCTCCTCGGGGACCGGGGAGCTGTTTTTT.

This clone appeared a single time. The chain uses TRBV6-5 and TRBJ2-7, with 7 bases identical to TRBD1. The CDR3 runs 13 residues. The junction had 6 bases not matched to a gene; V was cut back by 6 bases and J by 4 bases. Germline CDR1 reads MNHEY; CDR2 reads SVGAGI. In DNA, the CDR3 is TGTGCCAGCAGCCAGGGGGTCACGTACGAGCAGTACTTC. Protein sequence: CASSQGVTYEQYF.

This sequence joins TRBV5-1 and TRBJ2-1, with D possibly being TRBD1 (5 bases). The CDR3 runs 15 residues. Trimming left V 7 bases short and J 3 bases short, with 17 bases between. In germline, CDR1 is SGHRS, CDR2 YFSETQ. The chain's CDR3 is CASYKGPTDYNEQFF. The CDR3 bases are TGCGCCAGCTATAAGGGGCCAACAGACTACAATGAGCAGTTCTTC.

This chain joins TRBV28 and TRBJ2-7, with D uncertain. Trimming left V 3 bases short and J 2 bases short, with 2 bases between. The CDR3 loop spans 11 amino acids. CDR1 and CDR2 from the germline V gene are MDHEN and SYDVKM. CDR3 protein: CASSFAYEQYF. The CDR3 DNA follows: TGTGCCAGCAGTTTTGCCTACGAGCAGTACTTC. Complete variable domain (other parts from reference TRBV28 and TRBJ2-7): DVKVTQSSRYLVKRTGEKVFLECVQDMDHENMFWYRQDPGLGLRLIYFSYDVKMKEKGDIPEGYSVSREKKERFSLILESASTNQTSMYLCASSFAYEQYFGPGTRLTVT.

V is TRBV4-1 and J is TRBJ1-4; a possible D gene is TRBD1 (5 bases). Germline V gives CDR1 MGHRA, CDR2 YSYEKL. V was cut by 0 bases and J by 4 bases, with 9 bases left in between. There are 15 residues in the CDR3. The CDR3 region is CASSQDPRGNEKLFF. CDR3 nucleotide sequence: TGCGCCAGCAGCCAAGATCCAAGGGGTAATGAAAAACTGTTTTTT.

The chain employs TRBV6-5 and TRBJ1-1, with a tentative D call TRBD1 (5 bases). The V gene's germline CDR1 is MNHEY and CDR2 SVGAGI. V was clipped by 4 bases and J by 3 bases, with 18 bases between them. This CDR3 region has 16 residues. Here the CDR3 DNA reads TGTGCCAGCAGTTCAATCCTCAGCGGCAGGGACACTGAAGCTTTCTTT. It codes for CASSSILSGRDTEAFF.

The chain uses TRBV5-8 and TRBJ2-3; TRBD2 aligns across 10 bases. The V gene end was trimmed by 2 bases and the J gene end by 2 bases; junction bases not matched to a gene: 5. The CDR3 is 16 residues long. The germline V gene has CDR1 SGHTS and CDR2 YDEGEE. In DNA, the CDR3 is TGTGCCAGCAGCTTAAGCGGGGGGGGTTTCACAGATACGCAGTATTTT. Amino acids: CASSLSGGGFTDTQYF.

This clone was detected a few times. The chain is built from TRBV6-1 and TRBJ1-6; D may be TRBD1 (6 bases). This CDR3 is 15 amino acids long. The germline V gene encodes CDR1 MNHNS and CDR2 SASEGT. V lost 3 bases and J 7 bases, leaving 13 bases between the germline ends. For the CDR3, the DNA is TGTGCCAGCAGTGACCGGGGGGGGCTGAATTCACCCCTCCACTTT. Translating it yields CASSDRGGLNSPLHF.

The chain links TRBV18 to TRBJ2-1, with D possibly TRBD2 on 6 matching bases. The V end lost 5 bases, the J end lost 0 bases, and 11 bases lay between the germline ends. Germline V gene data show CDR1 as KGHSH and CDR2 as LQKENI. The CDR3 loop spans 15 amino acids. The CDR3 is CASSRIAVSYNEQFF. CDR3 DNA sequence: TGTGCCAGCTCAAGGATAGCGGTCTCCTACAATGAGCAGTTCTTC.

This chain joins TRBV7-6 and TRBJ2-7, with D possibly TRBD2 on 5 matching bases. The CDR3 runs 14 residues. The V gene lost 0 bases and the J gene lost 5 bases, with 11 bases spanning the gap. Looked up from germline, CDR1 is SGHVS and CDR2 is FNYEAQ. In nucleotides, the CDR3 is TGTGCCAGCAGCTTAGCGGGGTCCGGGGACGAGCAGTACTTC. Amino acids: CASSLAGSGDEQYF.

The chain uses TRBV21-1 and TRBJ2-7; the D call TRBD2 from the table was never checked on the DNA. TRBV21-1 corresponds to a pseudogene. The CDR3 covers 16 residues. The CDR3 DNA sequence: TGTGCCAGCAGCACCCGACCGACTAGTCCCTACTACGAGCAGTACTTC. The encoded protein is CASSTRPTSPYYEQYF.

The chain combines TRBV5-6 with TRBJ1-1; 10 nucleotides match TRBD1. V lost 4 bases, J lost 4 bases, and 1 base stayed unmatched. This CDR3 contains 13 residues. Germline CDR1 and CDR2: SGHDT and YYEEEE. CDR3 bases: TGTGCCAGCAGCCGGACAGGGGGCACTGAAGCTTTCTTT. This gives the protein CASSRTGGTEAFF.

V and J are TRBV10-3 and TRBJ2-3; D might be TRBD2 (6 bases). This CDR3 spans 14 amino acids. The ends were cut back, 2 bases at V and 6 bases at J, with 12 bases in the middle. Germline V gene data show CDR1 as ENHRY and CDR2 as SYGVKD. As DNA, the CDR3 is TGTGCCATCAGTGAGAAGGGCCGGGAGGATACGCAGTATTTT. Its protein product is CAISEKGREDTQYF.

The chain links TRBV3-1 (or the pseudogene TRBV3-2) to TRBJ2-3; D ambiguous. The CDR3 consists of 12 residues. V lost 2 bases and J 5 bases, leaving 5 bases between the germline ends. The germline gives CDR1 LGHDT, CDR2 YNNKEL (reference sequence). The CDR3 reads CASSQIRDTQYF. CDR3 nucleotides: TGTGCCAGCAGCCAAATAAGAGATACGCAGTATTTT.

This clone was recorded only once. The chain recombines TRBV30 with TRBJ2-2, with 7 nucleotides matching TRBD1. CDR1 is GTSNPN, CDR2 SVGIG, per germline (reference sequence). The CDR3 extends over 13 amino acids. The V and J ends lost 8 bases and 6 bases, in that order; junction bases with no gene match: 9. CDR3 nucleotides: TGTGCCGGGAACTCCAGGGGGTCCGGGGAGCTGTTTTTT. Protein: CAGNSRGSGELFF. Based on the CDR3 plus reference TRBV30 and TRBJ2-2, the full variable domain is SQTIHQWPATLVQPVGSPLSLECTVEGTSNPNLYWYRQAAGRGLQLLFYSVGIGQISSEVPQNLSASRPQDRQFILSSKKLLLSDSGFYLCAGNSRGSGELFFGEGSRLTVL.

J is TRBJ1-1 and V is TRBV7-9; D not resolved. V lost 1 base and J lost 1, with 10 bases in between. The CDR3 length is 15 residues. Germline CDR1 and CDR2: SEHNR and FQNEAQ (reference sequence). The CDR3 DNA reads TGTGCCAGCAGCTTAGACGGGGTTCCGAACACTGAAGCTTTCTTT. Translating gives CASSLDGVPNTEAFF.

The chain has TRBV11-2 and TRBJ1-1, with unresolved D. The germline V gene has CDR1 SGHAT and CDR2 FQNNGV. The CDR3 sequence is 14 residues long. The ends were cut back, 0 bases at V and 0 bases at J, with 5 bases in the middle. This CDR3 is CASSLDSVNTEAFF. The CDR3 DNA reads as TGTGCCAGCAGCTTAGATAGCGTGAACACTGAAGCTTTCTTT.

The chain recombines TRBV28 with TRBJ1-1; D is ambiguous. Germline values: CDR1 MDHEN, CDR2 SYDVKM. The ends were cut back, 6 bases at V and 3 bases at J, with 11 bases in the middle. The CDR3 totals 13 residues. The CDR3 nucleotides are TGTGCCAGCAGACTCGACGGCTACACTGAAGCTTTCTTT. Protein sequence: CASRLDGYTEAFF.

This rearrangement joins TRBV30 to TRBJ2-1, with TRBD2 matching 7 bases. Unmatched junction bases numbered 17, after V lost 6 bases and J lost 0 bases. Germline loops: CDR1 GTSNPN, CDR2 SVGIG (reference sequence). The CDR3 has 18 residues. CDR3 DNA sequence: TGTGCCTGCAACTGGGGGGGAGGAGGGCAAAGCTCCTACAATGAGCAGTTCTTC. Translating gives CACNWGGGGQSSYNEQFF.